These T cell receptor beta chains were read from a single sample in a study of CD8 T cells in Susac syndrome. MiXCR, run by TCRdb on the immunoSEQ multiplex PCR reads, gives a single entry per CDR3 protein. Counted here are roughly 150,000 distinct CDR3 sequences, around 95% occurring once; the ten biggest clones make up about 0.15%. The sequencing sample was made of CD8+ T cells from PBMCs. These receptors came from a human donor with multiple sclerosis. The CDR3 runs from the conserved cysteine through the conserved F or W. D genes are given only for firm matches. Only some rows state a clone size, as once, few, many or a class for expanded clones.

CDR3	DNA	D	J	V	size
CASSASPLGEQYF	TGTGCCAGCAGTGCCAGTCCCTTAGGGGAGCAGTACTTC	-	TRBJ2-7	TRBV27	-
CSVVGGVHAYEQYF	TGCAGCGTTGTAGGGGGGGTGCATGCCTACGAGCAGTACTTC	-	TRBJ2-7	TRBV29-1	-
CASSAGAYNEQFF	TGCGCCAGCAGTGCGGGGGCCTACAATGAGCAGTTCTTC	TRBD2	TRBJ2-1	TRBV4-1	-
CASSSVLTGVEQYF	TGTGCCAGCAGTTCGGTCCTGACAGGGGTCGAGCAGTACTTC	TRBD1	TRBJ2-7	TRBV27	-
CASSSPRDRTSLTTDTQYF	TGTGCCAGCAGTTCCCCCCGGGACAGGACTTCTCTCACCACAGATACGCAGTATTTT	TRBD1	TRBJ2-3	TRBV12-3/TRBV12-4	-
CAWMIPNTEAFF	TGTGCCTGGATGATACCGAACACTGAAGCTTTCTTT	-	TRBJ1-1	TRBV30	-
CAWSNEGSAAQYF	TGTGCCTGGAGTAACGAGGGATCGGCCGCTCAGTACTTC	-	TRBJ2-4	TRBV30	few
CSARGAAKNIQYF	TGCAGTGCTAGGGGGGCCGCCAAAAACATTCAGTACTTC	-	TRBJ2-4	TRBV20-1	once
CSARERTAGELFF	TGCAGTGCGAGGGAAAGAACAGCCGGGGAGCTGTTTTTT	-	TRBJ2-2	TRBV20-1	-
CASSLANEQYF	TGTGCCAGCAGCCTGGCAAACGAGCAGTACTTC	-	TRBJ2-7	TRBV14	-
CASSVRRGSSYNEQFF	TGTGCCAGCAGCGTACGGCGCGGCAGCTCCTACAATGAGCAGTTCTTC	-	TRBJ2-1	TRBV7-9	-
CASIDGRSGGEQFF	TGTGCCAGCATCGACGGGAGGAGCGGCGGTGAGCAGTTCTTC	TRBD2	TRBJ2-1	TRBV11-2	-
CASSSDTTDTQYF	TGTGCCAGCAGCTCGGACACCACAGATACGCAGTATTTT	-	TRBJ2-3	TRBV7-2	-
CASSLSNSVDEQYF	TGCGCCAGCAGCCTCTCTAACTCGGTGGACGAGCAGTACTTC	-	TRBJ2-7	TRBV5-1	-
CASSPKGQGPGELFF	TGTGCCAGCAGCCCCAAAGGCCAGGGCCCCGGGGAGCTGTTTTTT	-	TRBJ2-2	TRBV4-2	-
CASVGVITDTQYF	TGCGCCAGTGTTGGGGTCATCACAGATACGCAGTATTTT	-	TRBJ2-3	TRBV5-1	-
CASSLGTNEKLFF	TGTGCCAGCAGTTTGGGTACTAATGAAAAACTGTTTTTT	-	TRBJ1-4	TRBV12-3/TRBV12-4	once
CASSSVSGGFTDTQYF	TGTGCCAGCAGCTCCGTAAGCGGGGGATTCACAGATACGCAGTATTTT	TRBD2	TRBJ2-3	TRBV7-9	-
CAWSQGLNNEQFF	TGTGCCTGGAGCCAGGGTCTCAACAATGAGCAGTTCTTC	-	TRBJ2-1	TRBV30	-
CSAAGLAQITGLQETQYF	TGCAGCGCCGCAGGACTAGCCCAAATCACGGGGCTCCAAGAGACCCAGTACTTC	TRBD2	TRBJ2-5	TRBV29-1	-
CASSQETWQNEQFF	TGTGCCAGCAGCCAAGAAACATGGCAAAATGAGCAGTTCTTC	-	TRBJ2-1	TRBV3-1	-
CAWSVLWNTEAFF	TGTGCCTGGAGTGTACTTTGGAACACTGAAGCTTTCTTT	-	TRBJ1-1	TRBV30	-
CASSLKVGRRPYEQYF	TGTGCCAGCAGCTTAAAGGTGGGACGGAGACCCTACGAGCAGTACTTC	-	TRBJ2-7	TRBV7-8	-
CSAREPGQGYTEAFF	TGCAGTGCTAGAGAGCCGGGACAGGGATACACTGAAGCTTTCTTT	TRBD1	TRBJ1-1	TRBV20-1	-
CASSFSADTGELFF	TGTGCCAGCAGCTTCTCGGCGGACACCGGGGAGCTGTTTTTT	-	TRBJ2-2	TRBV7-6	-
CSARGVETSYEQYF	TGCAGTGCTAGAGGGGTCGAGACCTCCTACGAGCAGTACTTC	-	TRBJ2-7	TRBV20-1	-
CAWSPNVLDEQFF	TGTGCCTGGAGTCCCAATGTTTTGGATGAGCAGTTCTTC	-	TRBJ2-1	TRBV30	once
CSARHRDQETQYF	TGCAGTGCTAGACACCGGGACCAAGAGACCCAGTACTTC	-	TRBJ2-5	TRBV20-1	-
CASSFRGGTGELFF	TGTGCCAGCAGTTTCCGCGGGGGCACCGGGGAGCTGTTTTTT	TRBD2	TRBJ2-2	TRBV12-3/TRBV12-4	-
CASSVEFDEQFF	TGTGCCAGCAGCGTTGAGTTTGATGAGCAGTTCTTC	-	TRBJ2-1	TRBV9	-
CASSYDAGYGYTF	TGTGCCAGCAGTTACGACGCCGGCTATGGCTACACCTTC	-	TRBJ1-2	TRBV6-5	-
CASSAGLAHTDTQYF	TGTGCCAGCAGCGCGGGACTAGCGCACACAGATACGCAGTATTTT	TRBD2	TRBJ2-3	TRBV9	-
CASSERLGETQYF	TGTGCCAGCAGTGAACGTTTGGGAGAGACCCAGTACTTC	-	TRBJ2-5	TRBV2	-
CASSFRTTDTQYF	TGTGCCAGCAGTTTTAGGACGACAGATACGCAGTATTTT	-	TRBJ2-3	TRBV12-3/TRBV12-4	-
CASSPSGGNTGELFF	TGTGCCAGCAGCCCTAGCGGGGGAAACACCGGGGAGCTGTTTTTT	TRBD2	TRBJ2-2	TRBV9	-
CASSQIRTSAVSEQFF	TGTGCCAGCAGCCAAATCAGGACTAGCGCGGTTTCGGAGCAGTTCTTC	TRBD2	TRBJ2-1	TRBV14	-